One sample yielded the 3 T cell receptor beta chains listed below, sequenced in a study of blood T cell repertoires in COVID-19. The protocol was immunoSEQ multiplex PCR, while the TCRdb copy is restricted to in-frame clones and leaves out a portion. The sample records a few hundred thousand clones, more than 75% being singletons. The specimen sequenced was PBMCs or T cells enriched from blood (not recorded which). These receptor sequences come from a young man who had recovered from COVID-19.

The chain carries TRBV24-1 and TRBJ2-2; no firm D call. This CDR3 spans 16 amino acids. Per germline, CDR1 KGHDR and CDR2 SFDVKD. V was pared by 1 base and J by 1 base, with 9 bases between. The CDR3: CATSDLSGLNTGELFF. CDR3 nucleotides: TGTGCCACCAGTGATTTATCAGGTTTGAACACCGGGGAGCTGTTTTTT.

A note on this clone: The germline gene is not matched at one end of the junction; a read error may be the cause. The chain links TRBV3-1 (or the pseudogene TRBV3-2) to TRBJ1-5; 10 nucleotides align to TRBD1. CDR1 and CDR2 (germline): LGHDT, YNNKEL (reference sequence). This CDR3 spans 16 amino acids. CDR3 coding DNA: TGTGCCAGCAGTCAAGCCGGGACAGGGGCGAATCAGCCCCAGCATTTT. This gives the protein CASSQAGTGANQPQHF.

This rearrangement joins TRBV15 to TRBJ1-2, with TRBD1 matching over 10 bases. V trimming: 4 bases; J trimming: 7 bases; junction bases outside the gene matches: 3. This CDR3 is 13 amino acids long. CDR1 LNHNV and CDR2 YYDKDF come from the germline V gene (reference sequence). The CDR3 sequence is CATSTGQGIGYTF. As DNA, the CDR3 is TGTGCCACCAGCACGGGACAGGGGATTGGCTACACCTTC. Variable domain in full (rest from reference TRBV15 and TRBJ1-2): DAMVIQNPRYQVTQFGKPVTLSCSQTLNHNVMYWYQQKSSQAPKLLFHYYDKDFNNEADTPDNFQSRRPNTSFCFLDIRSPGLGDTAMYLCATSTGQGIGYTFGSGTRLTVV.